A selection of T cell receptor beta chains follows, all from one sample in a study of cytomegalovirus exposure and HLA in healthy donors. Using immunoSEQ multiplex PCR, the repertoire was profiled, and TCRdb retains in-frame clones only, with some absent. The sample contains 200,000 to 250,000 clones, nearly 80% of which appear only once. The sample consisted of PBMCs. The source is a man between 18 and 29 years old in good health and CMV-seronegative. Each CDR3 is given with its conserved first and last residue. Fields, in order: D gene, J gene, clone size, V gene, CDR3 protein, CDR3 DNA. The D gene is left open where the match is weak. Clone size, where shown, is once, few, many, or a class for clones that have expanded.

D: TRBD1; J: TRBJ2-7; size: few; V: TRBV4-1; CDR3: CASSRIIPGQGVGEQYF; DNA: TGCGCCAGCAGCCGAATCATCCCGGGACAGGGGGTAGGCGAGCAGTACTTC
D: .; J: TRBJ2-7; size: .; V: TRBV6-5; CDR3: CASSSSGPHEQYF; DNA: TGTGCCAGCAGTTCATCAGGCCCCCACGAGCAGTACTTC
D: .; J: TRBJ1-5; size: once; V: TRBV30; CDR3: CAWDGGVRQPQHF; DNA: TGTGCCTGGGACGGGGGGGTCCGTCAGCCCCAGCATTTT
D: .; J: TRBJ2-5; size: few; V: TRBV6-5; CDR3: CASSSKPRETQYF; DNA: TGTGCCAGCAGTTCGAAACCCCGGGAGACCCAGTACTTC
D: TRBD2; J: TRBJ2-3; size: .; V: TRBV7-3; CDR3: CASRPGLAGAGGTQYF; DNA: TGTGCCAGCAGACCGGGACTAGCGGGGGCTGGGGGTACGCAGTATTTT
D: TRBD2; J: TRBJ2-6; size: .; V: TRBV10-3; CDR3: CAISPLAGGDGANVLTF; DNA: TGTGCCATCAGCCCACTAGCGGGGGGGGATGGGGCCAACGTCCTGACTTTC
D: TRBD2; J: TRBJ2-7; size: .; V: TRBV6-5; CDR3: CASKASGRTGEQYF; DNA: TGTGCCAGCAAGGCCAGCGGGAGAACGGGGGAGCAGTACTTC
D: .; J: TRBJ2-5; size: .; V: TRBV7-8; CDR3: CASSAWTDQETQYF; DNA: TGTGCCAGCAGCGCGTGGACAGATCAAGAGACCCAGTACTTC
D: .; J: TRBJ1-4; size: .; V: TRBV19; CDR3: CATGEATNEKLFF; DNA: TGTGCCACTGGGGAGGCAACTAATGAAAAACTGTTTTTT
D: .; J: TRBJ2-2; size: .; V: TRBV19; CDR3: CASIIARVEETGELFF; DNA: TGTGCCAGTATTATTGCCCGGGTCGAAGAGACCGGGGAGCTGTTTTTT
D: TRBD1; J: TRBJ1-4; size: many; V: TRBV6-6; CDR3: CASMRGQGGEKLFF; DNA: TGTGCCAGCATGAGGGGACAGGGAGGGGAAAAACTGTTTTTT
D: TRBD1; J: TRBJ1-5; size: .; V: TRBV19; CDR3: CASSIGTGGGQPQHF; DNA: TGTGCCAGTAGTATTGGGACAGGGGGCGGTCAGCCCCAGCATTTT
D: .; J: TRBJ1-2; size: .; V: TRBV6-6; CDR3: CASSPANYGYTF; DNA: TGTGCCAGCAGTCCAGCTAACTATGGCTACACCTTC
D: TRBD2; J: TRBJ2-1; size: .; V: TRBV7-2; CDR3: CASSLDRVPGGEQFF; DNA: TGTGCCAGCAGCTTAGACCGAGTACCGGGAGGCGAGCAGTTCTTC
D: TRBD1; J: TRBJ2-2; size: .; V: TRBV15; CDR3: CATSSLGQAAGELFF; DNA: TGTGCCACCAGCAGTTTGGGACAGGCGGCCGGGGAGCTGTTTTTT
D: .; J: TRBJ2-2; size: few; V: TRBV28; CDR3: CASSAHGDNTGELFF; DNA: TGTGCCAGCAGTGCCCATGGAGACAACACCGGGGAGCTGTTTTTT
D: .; J: TRBJ1-1; size: once; V: TRBV18; CDR3: CASSDTGLAFF; DNA: TGTGCCAGCTCGGACACAGGGTTAGCTTTCTTT
D: TRBD2; J: TRBJ2-1; size: .; V: TRBV18; CDR3: CASSPLGTNNEQFF; DNA: TGTGCCAGCTCACCACTCGGGACTAACAATGAGCAGTTCTTC
D: .; J: TRBJ2-7; size: .; V: TRBV29-1; CDR3: CSVLPGGSHEQYF; DNA: TGCAGCGTACTTCCAGGGGGGTCCCACGAGCAGTACTTC
D: TRBD2; J: TRBJ2-1; size: .; V: TRBV11-3; CDR3: CASSFRGGRYNEQFF; DNA: TGTGCCAGCAGCTTCCGGGGGGGCCGCTACAATGAGCAGTTCTTC
D: .; J: TRBJ1-3; size: .; V: TRBV4-3; CDR3: CASSQEQGRGGNTIYF; DNA: TGCGCCAGCAGCCAAGAACAGGGCAGGGGTGGAAACACCATATATTTT
D: .; J: TRBJ2-2; size: .; V: TRBV4-2; CDR3: CASSQVRGTTGELFF; DNA: TGTGCCAGCAGCCAAGTACGAGGGACTACCGGGGAGCTGTTTTTT
D: TRBD1; J: TRBJ1-4; size: .; V: TRBV28; CDR3: CASSLEGTAHEKLFF; DNA: TGTGCCAGCAGTTTAGAGGGGACAGCTCATGAAAAACTGTTTTTT
D: .; J: TRBJ1-4; size: .; V: TRBV27; CDR3: CASRRLSIGDFGEKLFF; DNA: TGTGCCAGCAGGCGTCTCTCTATAGGGGATTTCGGTGAAAAACTGTTTTTT
D: TRBD1; J: TRBJ1-4; size: .; V: TRBV28; CDR3: CASSPGTGFNEKLFF; DNA: TGTGCCAGCAGTCCCGGGACAGGGTTTAATGAAAAACTGTTTTTT
D: TRBD2; J: TRBJ2-4; size: few; V: TRBV29-1; CDR3: CSGGEGLSKNIQYF; DNA: TGCAGTGGGGGGGAGGGATTGTCCAAAAACATTCAGTACTTC
D: .; J: TRBJ1-2; size: .; V: TRBV28; CDR3: CASSAGDHYGYTF; DNA: TGTGCCAGCAGTGCAGGGGATCACTATGGCTACACCTTC
D: .; J: TRBJ2-4; size: few; V: TRBV6-1; CDR3: CASSEALGGANIQYF; DNA: TGTGCCAGCAGTGAAGCGCTGGGGGGGGCAAACATTCAGTACTTC
D: .; J: TRBJ2-1; size: .; V: TRBV7-9; CDR3: CASSSPLADEQFF; DNA: TGTGCCAGCAGCTCCCCCTTGGCCGATGAGCAGTTCTTC
D: .; J: TRBJ1-3; size: .; V: TRBV10-3; CDR3: CAISEPQTNSGNTIYF; DNA: TGTGCCATCAGTGAGCCACAGACTAACTCTGGAAACACCATATATTTT
D: TRBD1; J: TRBJ2-3; size: .; V: TRBV4-1; CDR3: CASSQDIGGVDTQYF; DNA: TGCGCCAGCAGCCAAGACATAGGGGGCGTAGATACGCAGTATTTT
D: .; J: TRBJ1-1; size: .; V: TRBV7-2; CDR3: CASSWNRLSEAFF; DNA: TGTGCCAGCAGCTGGAACAGGCTTTCTGAAGCTTTCTTT
D: TRBD1; J: TRBJ2-3; size: .; V: TRBV28; CDR3: CASRDPGQGAVDTQYF; DNA: TGTGCCAGCAGAGACCCGGGACAGGGGGCTGTAGATACGCAGTATTTT
D: TRBD1; J: TRBJ1-1; size: few; V: TRBV7-6; CDR3: CASSSTGDSRRAFF; DNA: TGTGCCAGCAGCTCCACAGGGGACAGTCGAAGAGCTTTCTTT
D: .; J: TRBJ2-5; size: few; V: TRBV29-1; CDR3: CSVERPTGQETQYF; DNA: TGCAGCGTTGAACGCCCGACAGGACAAGAGACCCAGTACTTC